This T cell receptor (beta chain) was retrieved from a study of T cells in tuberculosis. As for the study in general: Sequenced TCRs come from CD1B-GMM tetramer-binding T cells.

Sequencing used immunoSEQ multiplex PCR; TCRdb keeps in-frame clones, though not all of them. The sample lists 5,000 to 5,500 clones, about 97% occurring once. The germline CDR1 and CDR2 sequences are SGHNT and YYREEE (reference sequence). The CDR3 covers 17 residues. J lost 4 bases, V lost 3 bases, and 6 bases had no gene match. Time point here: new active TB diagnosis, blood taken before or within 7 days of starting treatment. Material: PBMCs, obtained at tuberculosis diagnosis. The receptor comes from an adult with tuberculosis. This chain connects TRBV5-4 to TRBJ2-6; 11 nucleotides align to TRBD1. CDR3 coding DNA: TGTGCCAGCAGCTACGGACAGGGGGCGTTCGGGGCCAACGTCCTGACTTTC. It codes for CASSYGQGAFGANVLTF.